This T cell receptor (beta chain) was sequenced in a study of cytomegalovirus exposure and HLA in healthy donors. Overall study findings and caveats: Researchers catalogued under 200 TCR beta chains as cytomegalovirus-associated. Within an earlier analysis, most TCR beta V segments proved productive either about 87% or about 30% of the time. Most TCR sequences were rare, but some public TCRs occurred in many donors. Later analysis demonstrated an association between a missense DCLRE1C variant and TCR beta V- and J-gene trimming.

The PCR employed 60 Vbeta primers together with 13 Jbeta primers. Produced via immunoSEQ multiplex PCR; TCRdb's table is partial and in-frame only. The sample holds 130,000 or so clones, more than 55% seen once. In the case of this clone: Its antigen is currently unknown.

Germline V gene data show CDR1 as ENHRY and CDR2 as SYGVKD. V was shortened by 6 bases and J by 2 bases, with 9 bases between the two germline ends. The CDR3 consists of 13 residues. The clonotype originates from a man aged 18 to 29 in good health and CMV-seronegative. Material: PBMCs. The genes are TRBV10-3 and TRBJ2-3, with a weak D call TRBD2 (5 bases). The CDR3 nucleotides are TGTGCCATCAGAAACGGGGACACAGATACGCAGTATTTT. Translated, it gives CAIRNGDTDTQYF.